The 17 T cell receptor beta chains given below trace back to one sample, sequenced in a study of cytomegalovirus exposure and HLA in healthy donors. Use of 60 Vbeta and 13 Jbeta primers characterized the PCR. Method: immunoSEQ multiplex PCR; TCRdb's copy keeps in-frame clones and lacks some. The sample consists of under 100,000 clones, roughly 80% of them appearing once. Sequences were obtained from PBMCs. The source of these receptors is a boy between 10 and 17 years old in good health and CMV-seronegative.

CDR3 DNA sequence: TGTGCCACCTGGGAGGGTAGCTCCTACAATGAGCAGTTCTTC. As protein: CATWEGSSYNEQFF. V usage is TRBV7-9 and J usage is TRBJ2-1; 7 nucleotides agree with TRBD2. The CDR3 is 14 amino acids. V lost 10 bases to trimming and J lost 0 bases; unmatched junction nucleotides: 6. Germline V gene sequence: CDR1 SEHNR, CDR2 FQNEAQ (reference sequence).

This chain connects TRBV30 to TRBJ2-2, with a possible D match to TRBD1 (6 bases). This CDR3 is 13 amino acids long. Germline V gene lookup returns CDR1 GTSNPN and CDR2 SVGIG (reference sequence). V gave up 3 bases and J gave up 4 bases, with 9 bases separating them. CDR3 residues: CAWRAGATGELFF. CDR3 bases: TGTGCCTGGAGGGCAGGGGCCACCGGGGAGCTGTTTTTT.

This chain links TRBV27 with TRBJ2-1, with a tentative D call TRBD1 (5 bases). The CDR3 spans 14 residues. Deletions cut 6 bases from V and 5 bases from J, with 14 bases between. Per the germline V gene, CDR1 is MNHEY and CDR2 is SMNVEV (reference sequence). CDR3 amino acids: CASSRESRDNEQFF. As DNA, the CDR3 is TGTGCCAGCAGCCGAGAAAGCAGGGACAATGAGCAGTTCTTC.

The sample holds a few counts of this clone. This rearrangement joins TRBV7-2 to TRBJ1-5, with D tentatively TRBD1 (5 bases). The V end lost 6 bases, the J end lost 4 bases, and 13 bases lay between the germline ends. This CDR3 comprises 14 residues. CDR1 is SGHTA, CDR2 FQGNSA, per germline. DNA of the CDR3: TGTGCCAGCAGTACTATGCAGGGTAATCAGCCCCAGCATTTT. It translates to CASSTMQGNQPQHF.

This CDR3 reads CASSQEEQLRTEAFF. The CDR3 coding sequence is TGCGCCAGCAGCCAAGAGGAACAGCTTCGTACTGAAGCTTTCTTT. The chain is built from TRBV4-1 and TRBJ1-1; no clear D gene. The CDR3 length is 15 residues. V lost 0 bases, J lost 5 bases, and 13 bases lay in between. CDR1 is MGHRA and CDR2 is YSYEKL in the germline V gene.

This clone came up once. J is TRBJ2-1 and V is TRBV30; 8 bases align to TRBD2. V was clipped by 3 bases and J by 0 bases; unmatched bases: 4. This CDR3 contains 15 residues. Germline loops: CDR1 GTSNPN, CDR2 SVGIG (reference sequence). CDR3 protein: CAWRSGGSSYNEQFF. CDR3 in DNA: TGTGCCTGGAGATCGGGGGGGAGCTCCTACAATGAGCAGTTCTTC.

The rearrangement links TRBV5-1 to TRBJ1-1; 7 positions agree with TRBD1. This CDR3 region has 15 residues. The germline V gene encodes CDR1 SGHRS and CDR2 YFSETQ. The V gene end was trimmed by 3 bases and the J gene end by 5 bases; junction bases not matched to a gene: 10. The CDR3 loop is CASSSGNRGGTEAFF. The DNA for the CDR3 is TGCGCCAGCAGCTCGGGGAACAGGGGTGGTACTGAAGCTTTCTTT.

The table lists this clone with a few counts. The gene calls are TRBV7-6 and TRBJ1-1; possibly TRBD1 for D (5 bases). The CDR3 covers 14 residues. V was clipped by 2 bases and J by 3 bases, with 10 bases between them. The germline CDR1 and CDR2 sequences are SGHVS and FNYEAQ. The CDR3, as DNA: TGTGCCAGCAGCTTAAAGACAGTGGACACTGAAGCTTTCTTT. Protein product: CASSLKTVDTEAFF.

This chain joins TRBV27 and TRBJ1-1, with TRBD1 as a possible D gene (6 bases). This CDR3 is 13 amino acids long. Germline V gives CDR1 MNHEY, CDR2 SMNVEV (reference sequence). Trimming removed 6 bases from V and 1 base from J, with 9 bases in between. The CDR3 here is CASSWTANTEAFF. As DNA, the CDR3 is TGTGCCAGCAGCTGGACAGCGAACACTGAAGCTTTCTTT.

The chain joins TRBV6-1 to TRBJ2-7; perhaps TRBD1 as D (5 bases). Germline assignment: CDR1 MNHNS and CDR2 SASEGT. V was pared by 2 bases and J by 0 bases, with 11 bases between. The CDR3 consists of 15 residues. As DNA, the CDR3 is TGTGCCAGCAGTGAACTTACAGGTCTCTCCTACGAGCAGTACTTC. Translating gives CASSELTGLSYEQYF.

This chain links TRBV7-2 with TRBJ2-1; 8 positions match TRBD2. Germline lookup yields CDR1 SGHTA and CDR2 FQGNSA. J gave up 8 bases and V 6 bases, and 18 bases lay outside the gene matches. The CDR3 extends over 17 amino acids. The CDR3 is CASSPLSGLEGTDEQFF. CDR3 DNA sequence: TGTGCCAGCAGTCCCCTTTCGGGACTAGAAGGGACGGATGAGCAGTTCTTC.

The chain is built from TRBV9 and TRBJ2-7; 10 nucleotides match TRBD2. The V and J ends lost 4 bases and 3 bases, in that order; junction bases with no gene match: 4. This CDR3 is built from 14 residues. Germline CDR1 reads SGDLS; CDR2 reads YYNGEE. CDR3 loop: CASSTSGTDYEQYF. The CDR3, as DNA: TGTGCCAGCAGCACTAGCGGGACAGACTACGAGCAGTACTTC.

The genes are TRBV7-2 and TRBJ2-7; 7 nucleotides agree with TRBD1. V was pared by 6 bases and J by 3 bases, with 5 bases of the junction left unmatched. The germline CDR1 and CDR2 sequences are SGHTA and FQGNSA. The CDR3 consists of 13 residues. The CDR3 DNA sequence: TGTGCCAGCAGTTTCGGGACAGTCTACGAGCAGTACTTC. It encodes CASSFGTVYEQYF. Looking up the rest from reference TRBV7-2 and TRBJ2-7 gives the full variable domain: GAGVSQSPSNKVTEKGKDVELRCDPISGHTALYWYRQSLGQGLEFLIYFQGNSAPDKSGLPSDRFSAERTGGSVSTLTIQRTQQEDSAVYLCASSFGTVYEQYFGPGTRLTVT.

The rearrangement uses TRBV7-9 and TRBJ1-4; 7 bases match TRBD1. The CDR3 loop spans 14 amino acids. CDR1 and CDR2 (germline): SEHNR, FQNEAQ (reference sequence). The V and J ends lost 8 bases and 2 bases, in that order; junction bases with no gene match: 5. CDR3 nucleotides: TGTGCCAGCCATCGACAGGGCACTAATGAAAAACTGTTTTTT. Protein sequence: CASHRQGTNEKLFF.

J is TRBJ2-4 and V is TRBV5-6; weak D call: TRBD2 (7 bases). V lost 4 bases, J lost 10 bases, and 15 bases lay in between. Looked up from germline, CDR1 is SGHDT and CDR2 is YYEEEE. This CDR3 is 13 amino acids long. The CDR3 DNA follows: TGTGCCAGCAGCCGACGGGGGGCTTGGATTCAGTACTTC. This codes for CASSRRGAWIQYF. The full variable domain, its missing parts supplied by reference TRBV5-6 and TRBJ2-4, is DAGVTQSPTHLIKTRGQQVTLRCSPKSGHDTVSWYQQALGQGPQFIFQYYEEEERQRGNFPDRFSGHQFPNYSSELNVNALLLGDSALYLCASSRRGAWIQYFGAGTRLSVL.

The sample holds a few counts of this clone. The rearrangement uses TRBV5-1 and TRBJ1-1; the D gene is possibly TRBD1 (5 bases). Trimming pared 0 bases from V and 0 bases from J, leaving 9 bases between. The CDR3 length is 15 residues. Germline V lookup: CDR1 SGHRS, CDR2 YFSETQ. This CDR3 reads CASSLGQSMNTEAFF. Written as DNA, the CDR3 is TGCGCCAGCAGCTTGGGACAGTCTATGAACACTGAAGCTTTCTTT. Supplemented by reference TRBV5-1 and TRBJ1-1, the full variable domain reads KAGVTQTPRYLIKTRGQQVTLSCSPISGHRSVSWYQQTPGQGLQFLFEYFSETQRNKGNFPGRFSGRQFSNSRSEMNVSTLELGDSALYLCASSLGQSMNTEAFFGQGTRLTVV.

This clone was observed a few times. This CDR3 is CASSPDRGNEQFF. The CDR3 DNA reads TGTGCCAGCAGTCCGGACAGGGGCAATGAGCAGTTCTTC. This chain uses TRBV7-9 with TRBJ2-1; TRBD1 matches 9 bases. The CDR3 spans 13 residues. CDR1 is SEHNR and CDR2 is FQNEAQ in the germline V gene (reference sequence). V lost 6 bases, J lost 6 bases, and 3 bases stayed unmatched. Full variable domain (outside the CDR3, taken from reference TRBV7-9 and TRBJ2-1): DTGVSQNPRHKITKRGQNVTFRCDPISEHNRLYWYRQTLGQGPEFLTYFQNEAQLEKSRLLSDRFSAERPKGSFSTLEIQRTEQGDSAMYLCASSPDRGNEQFFGPGTRLTVL.